This is a list of T cell receptor beta chains from one sample in a study of cytomegalovirus exposure and HLA in healthy donors. Assay: immunoSEQ multiplex PCR; the TCRdb copy retains only in-frame clones and omits some. The sample consists of 180,000 or so clones, 55% to 65% of them appearing once. The source material was PBMCs. The source is a middle-aged man in good health and CMV-seronegative. Both conserved end residues are part of each CDR3. Each record gives: J gene, clone size, D gene, V gene, CDR3 protein, CDR3 DNA. A D gene is named only where the DNA matches it firmly. The listing skips clone size in some rows; elsewhere it reads once, few, many or a size class.

>TRBJ1-2|-|TRBD1|TRBV4-1
CASSAGTGGAKGYTF
TGCGCCAGCAGCGCCGGGACAGGGGGCGCGAAGGGCTACACCTTC
>TRBJ2-1|-|TRBD2|TRBV19
CASSLRGGSSYNEQFF
TGTGCCAGTAGTCTCCGGGGGGGCAGCTCCTACAATGAGCAGTTCTTC
>TRBJ2-7|-|TRBD1|TRBV7-2
CASSFGTGTHEQYF
TGTGCCAGCAGCTTCGGGACAGGGACCCACGAGCAGTACTTC
>TRBJ2-5|few|-|TRBV27
CASRTYPQETQYF
TGTGCCAGCAGGACTTATCCCCAAGAGACCCAGTACTTC
>TRBJ1-1|once|-|TRBV6-4
CASRQGGNTEAFF
TGTGCCAGCAGACAGGGCGGGAACACTGAAGCTTTCTTT
>TRBJ1-4|few|-|TRBV7-3
CASSLRGESGEKLFF
TGTGCCAGCAGCTTAAGGGGGGAATCTGGCGAAAAACTGTTTTTT
>TRBJ2-3|few|-|TRBV4-1
CASSQDEGGTDTQYF
TGCGCCAGCAGCCAAGATGAGGGAGGCACAGATACGCAGTATTTT
>TRBJ1-1|-|TRBD1|TRBV27
CASSSRQGVDEAFF
TGTGCCAGCAGTTCCAGACAGGGCGTCGATGAAGCTTTCTTT
>TRBJ1-2|few|TRBD1|TRBV5-1
CASSPRSVRGKVPYGYTF
TGCGCCAGCAGCCCCCGATCGGTCAGGGGGAAGGTCCCTTATGGCTACACCTTC
>TRBJ1-2|-|-|TRBV7-9
CASSADNMRTQYGYTF
TGTGCCAGCAGCGCGGACAATATGCGGACACAATATGGCTACACCTTC
>TRBJ2-1|-|TRBD2|TRBV19
CASSIERGLGGNEQFF
TGTGCCAGTAGTATAGAGAGGGGACTGGGGGGGAATGAGCAGTTCTTC
>TRBJ1-5|-|-|TRBV19
CATNRVNQPQHF
TGTGCCACTAACAGGGTGAATCAGCCCCAGCATTTT
>TRBJ1-5|-|TRBD1|TRBV4-1
CASSQGQGRGQPQHF
TGCGCCAGCAGCCAAGGACAGGGCAGGGGCCAGCCCCAGCATTTT
>TRBJ1-5|-|-|TRBV30
CAWSEPGTFNQPQHF
TGTGCCTGGAGTGAGCCCGGGACATTCAATCAGCCCCAGCATTTT
>TRBJ2-2|-|TRBD1|TRBV2
CASSQDRTNTGELFF
TGTGCCAGCAGTCAGGACAGGACGAACACCGGGGAGCTGTTTTTT
>TRBJ1-2|once|TRBD1|TRBV28
CASSLGEGTGPLYGYTF
TGTGCCAGCAGTTTGGGGGAGGGGACAGGGCCTCTCTATGGCTACACCTTC
>TRBJ1-3|-|-|TRBV7-6
CASSLTTVGNTIYF
TGTGCCAGCAGCCTGACAACGGTTGGAAACACCATATATTTT
>TRBJ2-4|-|TRBD1|TRBV4-2
CASSQTTGGDIQYF
TGTGCCAGCAGCCAAACCACAGGGGGTGACATTCAGTACTTC
>TRBJ2-2|few|TRBD1|TRBV2
CASSQDRANTGELFF
TGTGCCAGCAGTCAAGACAGGGCGAACACCGGGGAGCTGTTTTTT
>TRBJ1-2|-|TRBD1|TRBV7-9
CASSPFRDRGSGYGYTF
TGTGCCAGCAGCCCCTTCCGGGACAGGGGTTCGGGCTATGGCTACACCTTC
>TRBJ2-3|-|-|TRBV7-2
CASSKGGDTQYF
TGTGCCAGCAGCAAGGGGGGGGATACGCAGTATTTT
>TRBJ2-3|few|TRBD2|TRBV11-2
CASSRLGTRQLTSTDTQYF
TGTGCCAGCAGCCGACTTGGGACTAGACAACTAACCAGCACAGATACGCAGTATTTT
>TRBJ2-7|-|TRBD2|TRBV7-9
CASSLETSGYEQYF
TGTGCCAGCAGCTTAGAGACTAGCGGCTACGAGCAGTACTTC
>TRBJ2-2|-|TRBD2|TRBV6-5
CASSYGTTNTGELFF
TGTGCCAGCAGTTACGGGACTACGAACACCGGGGAGCTGTTTTTT
>TRBJ2-7|-|TRBD2|TRBV19
CASSIRTSGDHEQYF
TGTGCCAGTAGTATAAGGACTAGCGGGGATCACGAGCAGTACTTC
>TRBJ1-5|-|TRBD1|TRBV28
CASSLHQGDSNQPQHF
TGTGCCAGCAGTTTGCACCAGGGGGATAGCAATCAGCCCCAGCATTTT
>TRBJ2-1|-|TRBD2|TRBV19
CASSIGTSGNNEQFF
TGTGCCAGTAGTATCGGCACTAGCGGCAACAATGAGCAGTTCTTC
>TRBJ2-3|-|-|TRBV29-1
CSVEEADPITDTQYF
TGCAGCGTTGAAGAAGCGGACCCAATCACAGATACGCAGTATTTT
>TRBJ2-7|-|TRBD1|TRBV6-1
CASSIRDSGYEQYF
TGTGCCAGCAGTATCAGGGACAGCGGATACGAGCAGTACTTC
>TRBJ2-5|-|-|TRBV7-2
CASSLAHSSRVETQYF
TGTGCCAGCAGCTTAGCCCATTCGAGCAGGGTCGAGACCCAGTACTTC
>TRBJ1-4|-|-|TRBV6-5
CASSRATNEKLFF
TGTGCCAGCTCTCGGGCAACTAATGAAAAACTGTTTTTT
>TRBJ1-2|-|TRBD1|TRBV5-4
CASLPDRSLYGYTF
TGTGCCAGCCTCCCGGACAGGTCTCTATATGGCTACACCTTC
>TRBJ1-3|few|-|TRBV7-2
CASSLWPGIGNTIYF
TGTGCCAGCAGCTTATGGCCAGGGATTGGAAACACCATATATTTT
>TRBJ2-5|-|TRBD2|TRBV27
CASRLLAGVEKTQYF
TGTGCCAGCAGATTGCTAGCGGGAGTCGAGAAGACCCAGTACTTC
>TRBJ2-1|-|TRBD1|TRBV2
CASSLTGGYEQFF
TGTGCCAGCAGTCTTACAGGGGGCTATGAGCAGTTCTTC
>TRBJ2-3|few|-|TRBV7-2
CASSPSVDTQYF
TGTGCCAGCAGTCCCTCCGTAGATACGCAGTATTTT
>TRBJ1-3|-|-|TRBV6-5
CASSLGAFSGNTIYF
TGTGCCAGCAGTCTGGGGGCATTCTCTGGAAACACCATATATTTT
>TRBJ1-4|-|TRBD1|TRBV7-9
CASSLPGGSNEKLFF
TGTGCCAGCAGCCTCCCAGGGGGCTCTAATGAAAAACTGTTTTTT
>TRBJ1-2|-|-|TRBV7-7
CASSAYRHSNYGYTF
TGTGCCAGCAGCGCATACAGGCACTCTAACTATGGCTACACCTTC
>TRBJ2-3|-|-|TRBV18
CASSPGGPEDTQYF
TGTGCCAGCTCACCAGGAGGGCCGGAGGATACGCAGTATTTT
>TRBJ1-2|few|TRBD1|TRBV27
CASSPRDSLEAANYGYTF
TGTGCCAGCAGTCCCCGGGACAGCCTAGAGGCCGCTAACTATGGCTACACCTTC
>TRBJ2-3|-|TRBD2|TRBV27
CASSPLAGVLTDTQYF
TGTGCCAGCAGCCCTTTGGCGGGAGTTTTAACAGATACGCAGTATTTT
>TRBJ2-3|-|TRBD1|TRBV11-3
CASSPGTGFSPTDTQYF
TGTGCCAGCAGCCCCGGGACAGGGTTCAGCCCCACAGATACGCAGTATTTT
>TRBJ2-1|-|TRBD1|TRBV6-1
CASREGQGTGNEQFF
TGTGCCAGCAGGGAGGGACAGGGAACGGGGAATGAGCAGTTCTTC
>TRBJ2-2|-|-|TRBV11-2
CASRRGWRAGELFF
TGTGCCAGCAGGAGAGGATGGCGGGCCGGGGAGCTGTTTTTT
>TRBJ2-7|-|-|TRBV5-6
CASTSSSYEQYF
TGTGCCAGCACTTCTAGCTCCTACGAGCAGTACTTC
>TRBJ2-7|-|-|TRBV7-9
CASSFRQGPISYEQYF
TGTGCCAGCAGCTTCCGGCAGGGGCCTATCTCCTACGAGCAGTACTTC
>TRBJ1-2|-|-|TRBV4-1
CASSQDTGDQYGYTF
TGCGCCAGCAGCCAAGATACGGGGGACCAATATGGCTACACCTTC
>TRBJ2-7|-|TRBD1|TRBV7-8
CASSLAVTGGSADSYEQYF
TGTGCCAGCAGCTTAGCGGTAACAGGGGGTTCAGCAGACTCCTACGAGCAGTACTTC
>TRBJ1-2|-|TRBD1|TRBV2
CASSGRGRGGYTF
TGTGCCAGCAGTGGCAGGGGGAGAGGCGGCTACACCTTC
>TRBJ1-2|-|-|TRBV30
CAETQGSGYTF
TGTGCCGAAACTCAGGGGTCTGGCTACACCTTC
>TRBJ2-3|-|-|TRBV7-9
CASSPGLFSTDTQYF
TGTGCCAGCAGTCCTGGACTGTTTAGCACAGATACGCAGTATTTT
>TRBJ2-3|-|-|TRBV2
CATTSGFGTDTQYF
TGTGCCACCACGTCGGGTTTCGGCACAGATACGCAGTATTTT
>TRBJ2-1|-|TRBD1|TRBV11-3
CASSLGRGQGYNEQFF
TGTGCCAGCAGCTTAGGGCGAGGACAGGGCTACAATGAGCAGTTCTTC
>TRBJ2-1|-|TRBD1|TRBV29-1
CSVQTGGPYNEQFF
TGCAGCGTTCAAACAGGGGGCCCCTACAATGAGCAGTTCTTC